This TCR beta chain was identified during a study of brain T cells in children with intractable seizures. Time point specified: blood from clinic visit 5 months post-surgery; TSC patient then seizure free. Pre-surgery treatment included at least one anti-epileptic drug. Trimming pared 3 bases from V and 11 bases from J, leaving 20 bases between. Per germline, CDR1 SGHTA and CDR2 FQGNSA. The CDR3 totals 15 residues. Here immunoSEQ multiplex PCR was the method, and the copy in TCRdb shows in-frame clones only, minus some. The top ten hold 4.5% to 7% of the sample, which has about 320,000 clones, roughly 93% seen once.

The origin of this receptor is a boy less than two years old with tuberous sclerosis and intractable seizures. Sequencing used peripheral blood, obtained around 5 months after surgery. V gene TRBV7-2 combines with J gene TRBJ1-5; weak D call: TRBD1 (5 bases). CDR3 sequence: CASSFLLGGPKAQHF. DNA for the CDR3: TGTGCCAGCAGCTTCTTATTGGGGGGTCCGAAGGCCCAGCATTTT.